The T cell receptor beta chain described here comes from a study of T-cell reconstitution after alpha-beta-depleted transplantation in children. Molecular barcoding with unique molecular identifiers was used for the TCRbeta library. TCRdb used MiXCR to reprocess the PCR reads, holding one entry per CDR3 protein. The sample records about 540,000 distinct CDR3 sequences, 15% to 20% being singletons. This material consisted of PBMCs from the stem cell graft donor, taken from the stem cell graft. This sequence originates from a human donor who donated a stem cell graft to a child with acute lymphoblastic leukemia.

CDR3 sequence (DNA): TGTGCCAGCTCACCTTCAGGGGCCCACGAGCAGTACTTC. Encoded protein: CASSPSGAHEQYF. The genes are TRBV18 and TRBJ2-7; a possible D gene is TRBD1 (6 bases). V was shortened by 3 bases and J by 5 bases, with 11 bases between the two germline ends. CDR3 length: 13 residues. Germline loops: CDR1 KGHSH, CDR2 LQKENI.